The 14 T cell receptor beta chains below all came from one sample that was sequenced in a study of shared clonotypes between healthy human individuals. The table came from immunoSEQ multiplex PCR; TCRdb's copy has only in-frame clones and leaves some out. The sample carries 1,400,000 or so clones, 98% recorded once. Sequenced material: naive CD4+ T cells sorted from blood. Documented subset: CD45RA+ positively selected. These receptor sequences come from a man aged 25-40 years in good health.

The chain combines TRBV6-1 with TRBJ2-1, with D possibly TRBD2 on 6 matching bases. This CDR3 has 14 residues. Trimming cost V 6 bases and J 0 bases, with 9 bases left between them. The germline V gene has CDR1 MNHNS and CDR2 SASEGT. The CDR3 reads CASSRTNSYNEQFF. The DNA for the CDR3 is TGTGCCAGCAGCCGGACTAACTCCTACAATGAGCAGTTCTTC.

The rearrangement links TRBV5-1 to TRBJ2-3; D gene uncertain. Germline V lookup: CDR1 SGHRS, CDR2 YFSETQ. V dropped 1 base and J dropped 2 bases, with 11 bases sitting between them. The CDR3 loop spans 15 amino acids. The CDR3 spells CASSLSGSNTDTQYF. DNA for the CDR3: TGCGCCAGCAGCTTGTCGGGTTCAAACACAGATACGCAGTATTTT.

The chain uses TRBV28 and TRBJ2-6; D is unclear. The CDR3 consists of 14 residues. The germline V gene has CDR1 MDHEN and CDR2 SYDVKM. Deletions cut 6 bases from V and 2 bases from J, with 8 bases between. The CDR3 DNA reads TGTGCCAGCAGCCGAACTGCTGGGGCCAACGTCCTGACTTTC. Translating it yields CASSRTAGANVLTF.

The J gene is TRBJ1-3, the V gene TRBV18; no reliable D call. The CDR3 spans 15 residues. The V gene's germline CDR1 is KGHSH and CDR2 LQKENI. V was pared by 1 base and J by 9 bases, with 16 bases between. CDR3 loop: CASSPLVGLGGTIYF. The DNA of the CDR3 is TGTGCCAGCTCACCACTCGTCGGCCTAGGTGGCACCATATATTTT. The variable domain in full, with the rest retrieved from reference TRBV18 and TRBJ1-3, is NAGVMQNPRHLVRRRGQEARLRCSPMKGHSHVYWYRQLPEEGLKFMVYLQKENIIDESGMPKERFSAEFPKEGPSILRIQQVVRGDSAAYFCASSPLVGLGGTIYFGEGSWLTVV.

The gene calls are TRBV10-2 and TRBJ1-1, with unresolved D. Germline assignment: CDR1 WSHSY and CDR2 SAAADI. The V end was cut by 5 bases, the J end by 1 base, with 8 bases between. The CDR3 is made up of 13 amino acids. The CDR3 region is CASSRKGNTEAFF. The CDR3, as DNA: TGCGCCAGCAGTCGGAAGGGGAACACTGAAGCTTTCTTT.

The CDR3 loop is CASSTAGGLDTQYF. CDR3 DNA sequence: TGTGCCAGCAGTACAGCGGGAGGTCTAGATACGCAGTATTTT. This chain joins TRBV25-1 and TRBJ2-3, with TRBD2 identical over 9 bases. Trimming removed 5 bases from V and 5 bases from J; junction bases left unmatched: 5. The CDR3 consists of 14 residues. CDR1 and CDR2 from the germline V gene are MGHDK and SYGVNS.

The chain couples TRBV7-3 to TRBJ1-4; D is unclear. V was cut by 2 bases and J by 5 bases, with 6 bases left in between. This CDR3 region has 13 residues. Germline V CDR1 and CDR2: SGHTA, FQGTGA. The CDR3: CASSLSRNEKLFF. In DNA, the CDR3 is TGTGCCAGCAGCTTATCAAGAAATGAAAAACTGTTTTTT.

This clone was observed a single time. The rearrangement links TRBV29-1 to TRBJ2-3, with 7 positions matching TRBD1. The junction had 15 bases not matched to a gene; V was cut back by 6 bases and J by 3 bases. Germline CDR1 SQVTM, CDR2 ANQGSEA. This CDR3 spans 16 amino acids. CDR3 DNA sequence: TGCAGCGTACAAAAAACAGGGGCCATGAAGACAGATACGCAGTATTTT. Amino acid sequence: CSVQKTGAMKTDTQYF.

This chain links TRBV9 with TRBJ2-7, with 12 bases identical to TRBD2. With V trimmed by 4 bases and J by 4 bases, 9 bases remained unmatched. Germline V gene sequence: CDR1 SGDLS, CDR2 YYNGEE. The CDR3 is 16 amino acids. CDR3 residues: CASSPRGGTSGYEQYF. The DNA for the CDR3 is TGTGCCAGCAGCCCCCGAGGGGGGACTAGCGGGTACGAGCAGTACTTC.

To note about this clone: The same CDR3 is also encoded by other DNA sequences in this sample. The J gene is TRBJ2-1, the V gene TRBV7-2, with TRBD2 identical over 7 bases. CDR3 length: 15 residues. Trimming removed 0 bases from V and 4 bases from J; junction bases left unmatched: 3. Germline values: CDR1 SGHTA, CDR2 FQGNSA. CDR3: CASSLAASGYNEQFF. CDR3 DNA sequence: TGTGCCAGCAGCTTAGCGGCTAGCGGTTACAATGAGCAGTTCTTC.

The chain recombines TRBV11-2 with TRBJ2-1; D is undetermined. Germline V gene sequence: CDR1 SGHAT, CDR2 FQNNGV. The V and J ends lost 5 bases and 9 bases respectively, with 14 bases between them. This CDR3 is built from 13 residues. CDR3 region: CASSQGLLGEQFF. The CDR3 bases are TGTGCCAGCAGCCAAGGTCTTCTTGGTGAGCAGTTCTTC.

This chain links TRBV7-2 with TRBJ2-7, with TRBD2 as a possible D gene (6 bases). This CDR3 has 15 residues. CDR1 and CDR2 from the germline V gene are SGHTA and FQGNSA. Trimming cost V 5 bases and J 2 bases, with 16 bases left between them. The CDR3 region is CASSPEGYTTYEQYF. CDR3 nucleotide sequence: TGTGCCAGCAGCCCGGAGGGGTACACAACCTACGAGCAGTACTTC.

The rearrangement joins TRBV5-1 to TRBJ2-4, with unresolved D. The CDR3 totals 12 residues. The V end lost 4 bases, the J end lost 6 bases, and 8 bases lay between the germline ends. Germline lookup yields CDR1 SGHRS and CDR2 YFSETQ. The CDR3 region is CASSPGLNIQYF. The CDR3 DNA follows: TGCGCCAGCAGCCCTGGTCTAAACATTCAGTACTTC. The entire variable domain, with the rest obtained from reference TRBV5-1 and TRBJ2-4, is as follows: KAGVTQTPRYLIKTRGQQVTLSCSPISGHRSVSWYQQTPGQGLQFLFEYFSETQRNKGNFPGRFSGRQFSNSRSEMNVSTLELGDSALYLCASSPGLNIQYFGAGTRLSVL.

The chain uses TRBV7-2 and TRBJ2-7, with D unclear. With 2 bases removed from V and 6 bases from J, the gap between germline ends came to 11 bases. Germline V gene lookup returns CDR1 SGHTA and CDR2 FQGNSA. The CDR3 runs 13 residues. The CDR3 loop is CASSLTPRFEQYF. CDR3 nucleotide sequence: TGTGCCAGCAGCTTAACCCCCCGGTTCGAGCAGTACTTC.